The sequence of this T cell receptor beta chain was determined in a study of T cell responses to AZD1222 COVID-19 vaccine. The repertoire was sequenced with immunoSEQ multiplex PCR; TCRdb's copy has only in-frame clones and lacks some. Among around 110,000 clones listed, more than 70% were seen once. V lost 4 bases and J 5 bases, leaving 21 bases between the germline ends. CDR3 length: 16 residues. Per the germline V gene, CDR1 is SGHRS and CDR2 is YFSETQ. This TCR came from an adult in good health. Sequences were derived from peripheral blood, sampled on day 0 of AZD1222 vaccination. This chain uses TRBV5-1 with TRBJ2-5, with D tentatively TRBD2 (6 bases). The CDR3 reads CASSPSVQGREETQYF. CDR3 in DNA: TGCGCCAGCAGCCCTTCAGTCCAGGGTCGGGAGGAGACCCAGTACTTC.